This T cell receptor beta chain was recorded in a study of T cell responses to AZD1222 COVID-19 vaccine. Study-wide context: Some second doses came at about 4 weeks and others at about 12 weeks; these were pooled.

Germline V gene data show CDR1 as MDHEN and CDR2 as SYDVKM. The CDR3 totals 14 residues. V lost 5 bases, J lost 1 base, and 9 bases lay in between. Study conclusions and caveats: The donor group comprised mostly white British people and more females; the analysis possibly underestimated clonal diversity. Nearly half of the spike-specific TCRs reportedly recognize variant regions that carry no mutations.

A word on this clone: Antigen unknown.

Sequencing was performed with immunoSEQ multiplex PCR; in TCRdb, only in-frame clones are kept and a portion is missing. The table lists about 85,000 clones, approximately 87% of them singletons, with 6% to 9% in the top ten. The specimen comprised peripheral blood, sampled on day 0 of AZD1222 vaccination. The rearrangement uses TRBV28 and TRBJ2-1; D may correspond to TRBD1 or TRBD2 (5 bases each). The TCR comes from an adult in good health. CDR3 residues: CASSEGLSYNEQFF. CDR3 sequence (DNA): TGTGCCAGCAGTGAGGGGCTATCCTACAATGAGCAGTTCTTC.